These T cell receptor beta chains were read from a single sample in a study of read filtering for tumor transcriptome and immune sequencing. Each CDR3 protein gets one entry after TCRdb re-called the reads with MiXCR. Altogether about 130,000 distinct CDR3 sequences are present, under 15% being singletons, with the ten largest covering approximately 11%. Sequencing used a population of CD138-negative cells sorted from bone marrow. The receptors derive from a donor at least 40 years old with multiple myeloma. Both conserved end residues are part of each CDR3.

v_call	cdr3_length	j_call	cdr3_aa
TRBV6-5	14	TRBJ1-1	CASSYPGHNTEAFF
TRBV3-1	19	TRBJ2-1	CASSQDSLGAGLPYNEQFF
TRBV7-9	16	TRBJ2-2	CASSLLSGVSTGELFF
TRBV3-1	14	TRBJ1-5	CASSPRGTDQPQHF
TRBV12-3/TRBV12-4	15	TRBJ1-1	CASSPSGLASTEAFF
TRBV6-2/TRBV6-3	13	TRBJ1-1	CASSLALNTEAFF
TRBV12-3/TRBV12-4	15	TRBJ2-6	CASSFRLSGANVLTF
TRBV29-1	13	TRBJ1-1	CSVGGTANTEAFF
TRBV6-6	17	TRBJ2-5	CASSYTGTTLLQETQYF
TRBV10-3	15	TRBJ2-1	CATRDSGGASNEQFF
TRBV12-3/TRBV12-4	16	TRBJ2-1	CASSPTGLVNHNEQFF
TRBV3-1	13	TRBJ2-7	CASSQGGRTEQYF
TRBV10-3	16	TRBJ2-1	CAISESKGGSYNEQFF
TRBV12-5	17	TRBJ2-2	CASGSTAGDTNTGELFF
TRBV7-9	14	TRBJ1-1	CASSLVGLGTEAFF
TRBV3-1	13	TRBJ2-1	CASSQSPDREQFF
TRBV19	13	TRBJ2-1	CASSPDRRYEQFF
TRBV20-1	15	TRBJ1-3	CSANRDRTDGNTIYF
TRBV30	13	TRBJ1-1	CAWRTGANTEAFF
TRBV29-1	14	TRBJ2-2	CSAGGQGGTGELFF
TRBV4-2	16	TRBJ2-7	CASSQGALDSNYEQYF
TRBV12-3/TRBV12-4	17	TRBJ2-1	CASSLLRGLAGDNEQFF
TRBV6-5	16	TRBJ2-1	CASSPTRTGGYNEQFF
TRBV11-2	16	TRBJ2-5	CASSFWTSGTQETQYF
TRBV5-6	17	TRBJ1-5	CASSWRGWTGSNQPQHF
TRBV5-1	18	TRBJ2-1	CASSPAGGGQGAYNEQFF
TRBV28	14	TRBJ2-3	CASSGREGTDTQYF
TRBV5-1	15	TRBJ2-3	CASSPGTKPTDTQYF
TRBV28	15	TRBJ2-7	CASSLRAGLGREQYF
TRBV4-1	15	TRBJ1-2	CASSQEKHWAYGYTF
TRBV30	12	TRBJ2-1	CAWSRGYNEQFF
TRBV29-1	13	TRBJ2-1	CSVVETSYNEQFF
TRBV7-9	17	TRBJ2-7	CASSWGGPRSVSYEQYF
TRBV6-5	13	TRBJ2-5	CASSWGSGETQYF
TRBV10-3	15	TRBJ2-5	CAISESGSTRETQYF
TRBV2	13	TRBJ1-5	CASSELRDQPQHF